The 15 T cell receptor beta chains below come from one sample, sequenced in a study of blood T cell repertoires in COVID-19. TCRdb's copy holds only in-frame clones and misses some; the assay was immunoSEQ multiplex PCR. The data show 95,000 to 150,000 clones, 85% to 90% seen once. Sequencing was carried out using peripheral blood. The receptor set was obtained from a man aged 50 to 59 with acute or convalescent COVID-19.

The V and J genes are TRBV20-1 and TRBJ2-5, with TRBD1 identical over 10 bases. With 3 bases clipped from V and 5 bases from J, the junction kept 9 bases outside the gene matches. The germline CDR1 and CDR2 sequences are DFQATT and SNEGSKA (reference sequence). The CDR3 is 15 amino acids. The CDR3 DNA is TGCAGTGCTAGTGGCCGGACAGGGGGGATCGAGACCCAGTACTTC. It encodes CSASGRTGGIETQYF.

The CDR3 is CASRLDLHYGYTF. CDR3 bases: TGTGCCAGCAGGCTAGACCTGCACTATGGCTACACCTTC. V usage is TRBV6-5 and J usage is TRBJ1-2; D unclear. The germline V gene encodes CDR1 MNHEY and CDR2 SVGAGI. V shed 6 bases and J shed 3 bases, with 11 bases lying between them. There are 13 residues in the CDR3.

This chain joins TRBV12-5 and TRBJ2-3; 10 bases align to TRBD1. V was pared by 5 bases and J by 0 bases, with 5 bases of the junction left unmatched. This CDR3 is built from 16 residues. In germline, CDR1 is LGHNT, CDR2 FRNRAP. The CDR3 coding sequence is TGTGCTAGTGGTAAGGACAGGGGGGCTAGCACAGATACGCAGTATTTT. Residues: CASGKDRGASTDTQYF.

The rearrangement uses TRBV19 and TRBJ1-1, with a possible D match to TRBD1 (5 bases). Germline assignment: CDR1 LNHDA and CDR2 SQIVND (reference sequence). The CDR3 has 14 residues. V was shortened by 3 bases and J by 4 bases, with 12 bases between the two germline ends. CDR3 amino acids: CASSMGQGGTEAFF. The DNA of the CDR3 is TGTGCCAGTAGTATGGGGCAGGGAGGCACTGAAGCTTTCTTT.

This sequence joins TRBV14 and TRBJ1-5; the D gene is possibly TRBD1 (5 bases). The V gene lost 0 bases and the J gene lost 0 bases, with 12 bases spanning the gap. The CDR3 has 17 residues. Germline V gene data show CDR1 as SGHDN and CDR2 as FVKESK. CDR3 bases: TGTGCCAGCAGCCAAGATGGCAGGGCGAATAGCAATCAGCCCCAGCATTTT. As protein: CASSQDGRANSNQPQHF.

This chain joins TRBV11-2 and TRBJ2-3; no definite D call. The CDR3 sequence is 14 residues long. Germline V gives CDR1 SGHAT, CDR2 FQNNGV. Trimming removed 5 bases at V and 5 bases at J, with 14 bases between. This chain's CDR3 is CASSLNSYLDTQYF. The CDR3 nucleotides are TGTGCCAGCAGCCTGAATTCCTATCTAGATACGCAGTATTTT.

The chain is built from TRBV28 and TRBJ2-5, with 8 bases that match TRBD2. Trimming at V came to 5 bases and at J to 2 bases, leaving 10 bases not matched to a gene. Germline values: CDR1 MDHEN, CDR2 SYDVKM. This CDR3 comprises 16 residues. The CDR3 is CASSHGLAGSQETQYF. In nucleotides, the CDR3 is TGTGCCAGCAGTCACGGGCTAGCGGGTTCTCAAGAGACCCAGTACTTC. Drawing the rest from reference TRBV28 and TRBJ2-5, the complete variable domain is DVKVTQSSRYLVKRTGEKVFLECVQDMDHENMFWYRQDPGLGLRLIYFSYDVKMKEKGDIPEGYSVSREKKERFSLILESASTNQTSMYLCASSHGLAGSQETQYFGPGTRLLVL.

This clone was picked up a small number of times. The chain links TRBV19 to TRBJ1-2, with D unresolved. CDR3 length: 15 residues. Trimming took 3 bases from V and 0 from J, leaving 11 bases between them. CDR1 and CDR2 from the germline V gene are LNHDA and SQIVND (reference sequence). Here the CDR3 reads CASSMTVVSNYGYTF. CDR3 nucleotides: TGTGCCAGTAGTATGACTGTCGTCTCTAACTATGGCTACACCTTC.

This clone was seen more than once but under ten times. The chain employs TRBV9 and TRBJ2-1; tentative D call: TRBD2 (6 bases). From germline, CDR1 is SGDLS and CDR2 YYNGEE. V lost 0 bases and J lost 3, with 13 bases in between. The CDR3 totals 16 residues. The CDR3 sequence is CASSVGSPEGYNEQFF. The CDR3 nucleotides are TGTGCCAGCAGCGTAGGCAGCCCGGAGGGCTACAATGAGCAGTTCTTC.

In DNA, the CDR3 is TGTGCCTGGAGTGACCCGGGCGGGAAGTCAAATGAGCAGTTCTTC. It translates to CAWSDPGGKSNEQFF. The chain has TRBV30 and TRBJ2-1; D is perhaps TRBD2 (6 bases). V lost 1 base and J 7 bases, leaving 17 bases between the germline ends. Germline-derived CDR1 and CDR2 are GTSNPN and SVGIG (reference sequence). The CDR3 loop spans 15 amino acids. The full variable domain, with the rest looked up from reference TRBV30 and TRBJ2-1, is SQTIHQWPATLVQPVGSPLSLECTVEGTSNPNLYWYRQAAGRGLQLLFYSVGIGQISSEVPQNLSASRPQDRQFILSSKKLLLSDSGFYLCAWSDPGGKSNEQFFGPGTRLTVL.

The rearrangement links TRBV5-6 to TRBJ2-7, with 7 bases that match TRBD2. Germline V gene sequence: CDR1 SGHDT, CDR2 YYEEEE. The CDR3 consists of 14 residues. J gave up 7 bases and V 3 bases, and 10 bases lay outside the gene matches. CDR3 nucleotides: TGTGCCAGCAGCTCCTCTGGCGGGAGTAAAGAGCAGTACTTC. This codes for CASSSSGGSKEQYF.

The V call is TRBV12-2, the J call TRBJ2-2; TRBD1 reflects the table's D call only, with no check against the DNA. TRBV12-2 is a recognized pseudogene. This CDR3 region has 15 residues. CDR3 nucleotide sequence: TGTGCAAGTCGCAGGGGACAGGGGGTGACCGGGGAGCTGTTTTTT. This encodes CASRRGQGVTGELFF.

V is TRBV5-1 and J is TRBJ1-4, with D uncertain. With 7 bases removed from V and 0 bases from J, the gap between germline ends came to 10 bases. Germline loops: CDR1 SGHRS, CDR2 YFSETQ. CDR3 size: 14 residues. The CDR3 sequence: CASAVQATNEKLFF. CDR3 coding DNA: TGCGCCAGCGCAGTCCAAGCAACTAATGAAAAACTGTTTTTT.

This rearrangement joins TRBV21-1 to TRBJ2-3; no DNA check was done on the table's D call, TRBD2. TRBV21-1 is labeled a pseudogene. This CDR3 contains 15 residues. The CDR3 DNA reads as TGTGCCAGCAGCAAAAGGGAGGAGGGGTTAGATACGCAGTATTTT. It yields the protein CASSKREEGLDTQYF.

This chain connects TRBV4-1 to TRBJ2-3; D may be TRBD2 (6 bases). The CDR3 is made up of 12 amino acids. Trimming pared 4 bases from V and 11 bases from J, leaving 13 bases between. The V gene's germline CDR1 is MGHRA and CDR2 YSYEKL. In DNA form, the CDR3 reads TGCGCCAGCAGCCGCGGGAATCTAGGGCAGTATTTT. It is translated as CASSRGNLGQYF.